These 32 T cell receptor beta chains came from one sample sequenced in a study. Using immunoSEQ multiplex PCR, the repertoire was profiled, and TCRdb retains in-frame clones only, with some absent. Found here are tens of thousands of clones, about 94% of them singletons; the top ten hold around 4.5%. Material: PBMCs. Source of these receptors: a middle-aged man with rheumatoid arthritis.

The count of this clone is one. The CDR3 region is CAISERGGADTQYF. CDR3 coding DNA: TGTGCCATCAGTGAGAGGGGGGGAGCAGATACGCAGTATTTT. The genes are TRBV10-3 and TRBJ2-3, with D perhaps matching TRBD2 (7 bases). This CDR3 has 14 residues. CDR1 is ENHRY and CDR2 is SYGVKD in the germline V gene. Trimming took off 2 bases at V and 4 bases at J, with 10 bases between the two ends.

This chain connects TRBV18 to TRBJ1-4; D remains ambiguous. There are 15 residues in the CDR3. Trimming shortened V by 2 bases and J by 3 bases, and 10 bases separated the two germline ends. Germline V lookup: CDR1 KGHSH, CDR2 LQKENI. CDR3 sequence: CASSPGSSANEKLFF. The CDR3 DNA is TGTGCCAGCTCACCAGGTTCAAGCGCTAATGAAAAACTGTTTTTT.

CDR3 DNA: TGTGCCAGCATCCCGGGGTACACCGGGGAGCTGTTTTTT. This sequence encodes CASIPGYTGELFF. The chain joins TRBV7-2 to TRBJ2-2, with D possibly TRBD2 on 5 matching bases. Germline values: CDR1 SGHTA, CDR2 FQGNSA. Trimming pared 7 bases from V and 3 bases from J, leaving 9 bases between. This CDR3 has 13 residues.

V gene TRBV7-9 combines with J gene TRBJ1-4, with D unclear. CDR1 and CDR2 (germline): SEHNR, FQNEAQ (reference sequence). This CDR3 contains 15 residues. The ends were cut back, 5 bases at V and 8 bases at J, with 18 bases in the middle. CDR3 sequence: CASSPETGSREKLFF. In nucleotides, the CDR3 is TGTGCCAGCAGCCCGGAGACTGGGTCAAGGGAAAAACTGTTTTTT.

This rearrangement joins TRBV29-1 to TRBJ2-3; 14 bases map to TRBD2. Germline values: CDR1 SQVTM, CDR2 ANQGSEA. V was pared by 5 bases and J by 6 bases, with 10 bases of the junction left unmatched. The CDR3 has 16 residues. The CDR3 DNA reads TGCAGCGTTTCAACATCTCGACTAGCGGGAGGGGATACGCAGTATTTT. Residues: CSVSTSRLAGGDTQYF.

The chain is built from TRBV6-6 and TRBJ1-2; 10 bases align to TRBD1. Germline V gene data show CDR1 as MNHNY and CDR2 as SVGAGI (reference sequence). This CDR3 region has 15 residues. Trimming cost V 6 bases and J 5 bases; bases outside gene matches: 9. CDR3 in amino acids: CASSPGTGVGYGYTF. CDR3 sequence (DNA): TGTGCCAGCAGCCCCGGGACAGGGGTCGGGTATGGCTACACCTTC.

The rearrangement uses TRBV18 and TRBJ2-7, with 7 bases matching TRBD1. Trimming took 3 bases from V and 3 from J; bases not matched to a gene: 5. The CDR3 runs 14 residues. Germline V gives CDR1 KGHSH, CDR2 LQKENI. The CDR3 region has the DNA TGTGCCAGCTCACCCGGGACAGCGTACTACGAGCAGTACTTC. Translated: CASSPGTAYYEQYF.

This chain connects TRBV20-1 to TRBJ1-2; D ambiguous. From germline, CDR1 is DFQATT and CDR2 SNEGSKA (reference sequence). Trimming removed 1 base at V and 3 bases at J, with 3 bases between. This CDR3 region has 11 residues. In DNA form, the CDR3 reads TGCAGTGCTAGAGTTTACTATGGCTACACCTTC. It encodes CSARVYYGYTF.

Comment on this clone: Germline and junction disagree at one end, which may indicate a read error. V is TRBV7-7 and J is TRBJ2-7; a weak D match, TRBD1 (6 bases). The CDR3 has 15 residues. The germline CDR1 and CDR2 sequences are SSHAT and FNYEAQ (reference sequence). CDR3 bases: TGTGCTAGCAGCCCTGGCCCAGGGGACTCCTACGAGCAGTACTTC. This codes for CASSPGPGDSYEQYF.

The chain couples TRBV24-1 to TRBJ2-3; 11 positions agree with TRBD2. Per germline, CDR1 KGHDR and CDR2 SFDVKD. CDR3 length equals 15 residues. J lost 3 bases, V lost 4 bases, and 2 bases had no gene match. CDR3 amino acids: CATSEASGRTDTQYF. The CDR3 DNA follows: TGTGCCACCAGTGAGGCTAGCGGGAGGACAGATACGCAGTATTTT.

This clone was observed once. The V gene is TRBV10-3, the J gene TRBJ2-2, with D perhaps matching TRBD1 or TRBD2 (5 bases each). This CDR3 is built from 15 residues. Germline lookup yields CDR1 ENHRY and CDR2 SYGVKD. V lost 5 bases and J lost 3, with 13 bases in between. The CDR3 sequence is CAISREGRDTGELFF. The CDR3 DNA reads as TGTGCCATCAGTCGTGAGGGGCGGGACACCGGGGAGCTGTTTTTT.

The rearrangement uses TRBV2 and TRBJ1-2; D is perhaps TRBD1 (6 bases). V lost 7 bases and J 6 bases, leaving 15 bases between the germline ends. This CDR3 spans 13 amino acids. Germline CDR1 reads SNHLY; CDR2 reads FYNNEI. CDR3 in amino acids: CASITGRWNGYTF. CDR3 DNA sequence: TGTGCCAGCATCACAGGGAGATGGAATGGCTACACCTTC.

The chain joins TRBV24-1 to TRBJ1-2; 8 nucleotides match TRBD1. J gave up 6 bases and V 9 bases, and 11 bases lay outside the gene matches. Germline values: CDR1 KGHDR, CDR2 SFDVKD. The CDR3 is 14 residues long. CDR3 residues: CATSDRVMGDGYTF. Written as DNA, the CDR3 is TGTGCCACCTCGGACAGGGTTATGGGGGATGGCTACACCTTC.

V and J are TRBV7-8 and TRBJ2-4; 9 bases agree with TRBD2. CDR1 SGHVS and CDR2 FQNEAQ come from the germline V gene. The junction had 5 bases not matched to a gene; V was cut back by 5 bases and J by 0 bases. The CDR3 length is 16 residues. The CDR3 loop is CASSRTLAGAKNIQYF. CDR3 bases: TGTGCCAGCAGCAGAACACTAGCGGGAGCCAAAAACATTCAGTACTTC.

This clone was picked up one time. The chain couples TRBV27 to TRBJ1-2; D not resolved. The V gene's germline CDR1 is MNHEY and CDR2 SMNVEV (reference sequence). The CDR3 has 13 amino acids. Trimming pared 0 bases from V and 4 bases from J, leaving 6 bases between. The CDR3 protein is CASSLSRIYGYTF. CDR3 nucleotide sequence: TGTGCCAGCAGTTTATCTCGCATCTATGGCTACACCTTC.

The rearrangement joins TRBV3-1 (or the pseudogene TRBV3-2) to TRBJ2-5; D perhaps matches TRBD1 (5 bases). Trimming took 2 bases from V and 4 from J, leaving 14 bases between them. Per germline, CDR1 LGHDT and CDR2 YNNKEL (reference sequence). The CDR3 runs 15 residues. The CDR3 region has the DNA TGTGCCAGCAGCCAAATCACAGGTGGGGCAGAGACCCAGTACTTC. It encodes CASSQITGGAETQYF.

The V gene is TRBV20-1, the J gene TRBJ1-5; D gene unclear. Trimming left V 3 bases short and J 2 bases short, with 14 bases between. Germline-derived CDR1 and CDR2 are DFQATT and SNEGSKA (reference sequence). CDR3 length: 15 amino acids. The CDR3 region has the DNA TGCAGTGCTAGTCTCGGAGGAGGAGGCAATCAGCCCCAGCATTTT. This encodes CSASLGGGGNQPQHF.

The CDR3 DNA sequence: TGTGCCTGGGACCAAAGGGCAGGGAGTAATTCACCCCTCCACTTT. Translating gives CAWDQRAGSNSPLHF. The chain is built from TRBV30 and TRBJ1-6; tentatively, D is TRBD1 (5 bases). There are 15 residues in the CDR3. V lost 5 bases, J lost 6 bases, and 17 bases lay in between. Germline loops: CDR1 GTSNPN, CDR2 SVGIG (reference sequence).

The rearrangement uses TRBV2 and TRBJ1-1; possible D gene TRBD1, 5 bases. Looked up from germline, CDR1 is SNHLY and CDR2 is FYNNEI. The V and J ends lost 8 bases and 4 bases respectively, with 14 bases between them. This CDR3 is built from 13 residues. CDR3 DNA sequence: TGTGCCAGCGGTCGCGGGGGTGCCACTGAAGCTTTCTTT. Translated, it gives CASGRGGATEAFF.

The rearrangement joins TRBV5-1 to TRBJ1-5; TRBD1 is a possible D gene (5 bases). Per germline, CDR1 SGHRS and CDR2 YFSETQ. The CDR3 totals 15 residues. V was shortened by 0 bases and J by 2 bases, with 9 bases between the two germline ends. The CDR3 is CASSLDPGRNQPQHF. CDR3 bases: TGCGCCAGCAGCTTGGACCCAGGGCGCAATCAGCCCCAGCATTTT.

The gene calls are TRBV18 and TRBJ2-5, with D possibly being TRBD1 (6 bases). Looked up from germline, CDR1 is KGHSH and CDR2 is LQKENI. This CDR3 spans 13 amino acids. V shed 3 bases and J shed 5 bases, with 10 bases lying between them. CDR3 DNA sequence: TGTGCCAGCTCACCTAGCAGGGGCGAGACCCAGTACTTC. Encoded protein: CASSPSRGETQYF.

The chain carries TRBV7-9 and TRBJ1-1; D gene ambiguous. The V end was cut by 5 bases, the J end by 8 bases, with 9 bases between. Germline lookup yields CDR1 SEHNR and CDR2 FQNEAQ (reference sequence). The CDR3 totals 11 residues. The CDR3 nucleotides read TGTGCCAGCAGCCGGATCGGCGAAGCTTTCTTT. Translating it yields CASSRIGEAFF.

The V and J genes are TRBV18 and TRBJ1-1; D might be TRBD1 (6 bases). Germline lookup yields CDR1 KGHSH and CDR2 LQKENI. The CDR3 spans 16 residues. V was shortened by 1 base and J by 0 bases, with 12 bases between the two germline ends. The CDR3: CASSPRGQSMNTEAFF. In nucleotides, the CDR3 is TGTGCCAGCTCACCACGCGGACAGTCAATGAACACTGAAGCTTTCTTT.

The count of this clone is one. The gene calls are TRBV5-1 and TRBJ2-7, with 8 bases that match TRBD1. Germline CDR1 reads SGHRS; CDR2 reads YFSETQ. The CDR3 sequence is 15 residues long. J gave up 3 bases and V 0 bases, and 5 bases lay outside the gene matches. The CDR3 bases are TGCGCCAGCAGCTTGGACGGGACAGGACTCTACGAGCAGTACTTC. Residues: CASSLDGTGLYEQYF.

The CDR3 here is CASRQTPGTGGRETQYF. DNA of the CDR3: TGCGCCAGCAGACAAACACCCGGGACAGGGGGCCGTGAGACCCAGTACTTC. The chain combines TRBV5-1 with TRBJ2-5; 12 bases are a match to TRBD1. Germline V gene sequence: CDR1 SGHRS, CDR2 YFSETQ. V was pared by 5 bases and J by 5 bases, with 13 bases of the junction left unmatched. This CDR3 is built from 17 residues.

V usage is TRBV6-5 and J usage is TRBJ1-5; no firm D call. With 2 bases removed from V and 6 bases from J, the gap between germline ends came to 8 bases. This CDR3 is built from 13 residues. Germline V lookup: CDR1 MNHEY, CDR2 SVGAGI. The CDR3 is CASSYGSAQPQHF. CDR3 bases: TGTGCCAGCAGTTACGGGTCCGCTCAGCCCCAGCATTTT.

This sequence joins TRBV5-1 and TRBJ2-5; the D gene is possibly TRBD1 (6 bases). Germline lookup yields CDR1 SGHRS and CDR2 YFSETQ. The CDR3 loop spans 17 amino acids. The germline V and J ends were trimmed by 0 bases and 1 base, with 16 bases remaining between them. For the CDR3, the DNA is TGCGCCAGCAGCTTGGGGGGCCGAGGGGGTGTCCAAGAGACCCAGTACTTC. It encodes CASSLGGRGGVQETQYF.

This rearrangement joins TRBV6-5 to TRBJ2-7, with D unresolved. This CDR3 region has 14 residues. Germline CDR1 MNHEY, CDR2 SVGAGI. Trimming cost V 5 bases and J 1 base, with 12 bases left between them. This CDR3 reads CASSLYKGSYEQYF. CDR3 DNA: TGTGCCAGCAGTCTTTACAAGGGATCCTACGAGCAGTACTTC.

The J gene is TRBJ2-7, the V gene TRBV2; 7 bases line up with TRBD2. The germline gives CDR1 SNHLY, CDR2 FYNNEI. Unmatched junction bases numbered 7, after V lost 1 base and J lost 4 bases. There are 15 residues in the CDR3. CDR3 region: CASSEVGGSAYEQYF. The CDR3 bases are TGTGCCAGCAGTGAAGTTGGCGGGAGCGCTTACGAGCAGTACTTC.

The chain uses TRBV7-8 and TRBJ2-2, with 9 bases aligning to TRBD2. The CDR3 contains 17 residues. Germline lookup yields CDR1 SGHVS and CDR2 FQNEAQ. The J segment lost 2 bases and the V segment lost 5 bases, leaving 9 bases of the junction unmatched. The CDR3 reads CASSLLTSGRNTGELFF. In DNA, the CDR3 is TGTGCCAGCAGCCTCCTGACTAGCGGAAGAAACACCGGGGAGCTGTTTTTT. The full variable domain, completed using reference TRBV7-8 and TRBJ2-2, is GAGVSQSPRYKVAKRGQDVALRCDPISGHVSLFWYQQALGQGPEFLTYFQNEAQLDKSGLPSDRFFAERPEGSVSTLKIQRTQQEDSAVYLCASSLLTSGRNTGELFFGEGSRLTVL.

J is TRBJ2-7 and V is TRBV19, with D hard to call. The germline V and J ends were trimmed by 5 bases and 6 bases, with 26 bases remaining between them. This CDR3 contains 17 residues. Per the germline V gene, CDR1 is LNHDA and CDR2 is SQIVND (reference sequence). In DNA, the CDR3 is TGTGCCAGTAGTGACTCAACGACACCTTTCCCTCTAATCGAGCAGTACTTC. Translating gives CASSDSTTPFPLIEQYF. The entire variable domain, with the rest obtained from reference TRBV19 and TRBJ2-7, is as follows: DGGITQSPKYLFRKEGQNVTLSCEQNLNHDAMYWYRQDPGQGLRLIYYSQIVNDFQKGDIAEGYSVSREKKESFPLTVTSAQKNPTAFYLCASSDSTTPFPLIEQYFGPGTRLTVT.

The chain links TRBV12-5 to TRBJ1-1, with unresolved D. This CDR3 contains 13 residues. Germline CDR1 is LGHNT and CDR2 is FRNRAP. V shed 5 bases and J shed 0 bases, with 7 bases lying between them. This chain's CDR3 is CASGTGLNTEAFF. DNA of the CDR3: TGTGCTAGTGGTACCGGACTGAACACTGAAGCTTTCTTT.